These 27 T cell receptor beta chains were all obtained from the same sample, sequenced in a study of cytomegalovirus exposure and HLA in healthy donors. Primers for the PCR totalled 60 Vbeta and 13 Jbeta. TCRdb's copy holds only in-frame clones and misses some; the assay was immunoSEQ multiplex PCR. The data hold a few hundred thousand clones, with 75% to 85% observed a single time. The sample taken for sequencing was PBMCs. The receptors stem from a girl aged 5 to 17 in good health and CMV-seronegative.

This clone occurred a few times. V gene TRBV7-9 combines with J gene TRBJ2-7; a possible D gene is TRBD1 (6 bases). The length of the CDR3 is 13 residues. Germline V gene lookup returns CDR1 SEHNR and CDR2 FQNEAQ (reference sequence). V lost 5 bases and J lost 0, with 8 bases in between. The CDR3 nucleotides read TGTGCCAGCAGCGAGGACAGCTCCTACGAGCAGTACTTC. This sequence encodes CASSEDSSYEQYF.

V and J are TRBV5-1 and TRBJ1-1; D is perhaps TRBD1 (6 bases). Germline loops: CDR1 SGHRS, CDR2 YFSETQ. V was trimmed by 7 bases and J by 2 bases, leaving 18 bases between them. The CDR3 is 15 residues long. Here the CDR3 reads CASSRGGARNTEAFF. Here the CDR3 DNA reads TGCGCCAGCTCCCGGGGGGGGGCGAGAAACACTGAAGCTTTCTTT.

The V and J genes are TRBV6-1 and TRBJ1-6; TRBD1 aligns across 8 bases. The length of the CDR3 is 15 residues. In germline, CDR1 is MNHNS, CDR2 SASEGT. The V and J ends lost 1 base and 7 bases, in that order; junction bases with no gene match: 3. The CDR3 sequence: CASSEGQGINSPLHF. The CDR3 DNA sequence: TGTGCCAGCAGTGAAGGACAGGGGATCAATTCACCCCTCCACTTT.

V usage is TRBV25-1 and J usage is TRBJ2-1; 9 nucleotides align to TRBD1. The CDR3 covers 18 residues. J was trimmed by 2 bases and V by 2 bases; bases with no gene match: 10. Looked up from germline, CDR1 is MGHDK and CDR2 is SYGVNS. The CDR3 reads CASSEPRQGVMAYNEQFF. The CDR3 region has the DNA TGTGCCAGCAGTGAACCCAGACAGGGGGTGATGGCCTACAATGAGCAGTTCTTC. Full variable domain (outside the CDR3, taken from reference TRBV25-1 and TRBJ2-1): EADIYQTPRYLVIGTGKKITLECSQTMGHDKMYWYQQDPGMELHLIHYSYGVNSTEKGDLSSESTVSRIRTEHFPLTLESARPSHTSQYLCASSEPRQGVMAYNEQFFGPGTRLTVL.

This chain links TRBV5-1 with TRBJ2-7; TRBD2 might be the D (6 bases). V was clipped by 4 bases and J by 6 bases, with 17 bases between them. This CDR3 has 14 residues. Germline assignment: CDR1 SGHRS and CDR2 YFSETQ. In DNA, the CDR3 is TGCGCCAGCAGCCCGGGACTCACCAGTACCGAGCAGTACTTC. Protein product: CASSPGLTSTEQYF.

V gene TRBV4-3 combines with J gene TRBJ2-3; 8 bases line up with TRBD2. The ends lost 0 bases at V and 3 bases at J; junction bases unmatched: 8. CDR1 and CDR2 (germline): LGHNA, YSLEER. The CDR3 totals 17 residues. The CDR3 loop reads CASSQDRRGVGTDTQYF. In DNA, the CDR3 is TGCGCCAGCAGCCAAGATAGGCGGGGGGTTGGAACAGATACGCAGTATTTT.

The V and J genes are TRBV5-1 and TRBJ2-2, with 8 bases matching TRBD1. The germline CDR1 and CDR2 sequences are SGHRS and YFSETQ. The CDR3 is 16 residues long. The junction had 9 bases not matched to a gene; V was cut back by 7 bases and J by 1 base. In DNA form, the CDR3 reads TGCGCCAGCGCTGGACCCGGGACAGGGAACACCGGGGAGCTGTTTTTT. Residues: CASAGPGTGNTGELFF.

CDR3 nucleotides: TGCAGCGTTGGTCTGAGGGGGAGCTCCTACGAGCAGTACTTC. Protein: CSVGLRGSSYEQYF. V usage is TRBV29-1 and J usage is TRBJ2-7; TRBD1 might be the D (6 bases). This CDR3 spans 14 amino acids. Germline values: CDR1 SQVTM, CDR2 ANQGSEA. Trimming pared 4 bases from V and 0 bases from J, leaving 13 bases between.

The chain carries TRBV9 and TRBJ2-1; D gene ambiguous. CDR3 length equals 15 residues. V was shortened by 2 bases and J by 0 bases, with 9 bases between the two germline ends. Germline CDR1 reads SGDLS; CDR2 reads YYNGEE. The CDR3 coding sequence is TGTGCCAGCAGCGTGGGCAAAAACTCCTACAATGAGCAGTTCTTC. This codes for CASSVGKNSYNEQFF.

The chain carries TRBV29-1 and TRBJ2-6; D unclear. The ends were cut back, 5 bases at V and 0 bases at J, with 2 bases in the middle. CDR1 is SQVTM and CDR2 is ANQGSEA in the germline V gene. There are 12 residues in the CDR3. In DNA, the CDR3 is TGCAGCGTTTACTCTGGGGCCAACGTCCTGACTTTC. This translates into CSVYSGANVLTF. Full variable domain (remainder filled in from reference TRBV29-1 and TRBJ2-6): SAVISQKPSRDICQRGTSLTIQCQVDSQVTMMFWYRQQPGQSLTLIATANQGSEATYESGFVIDKFPISRPNLTFSTLTVSNMSPEDSSIYLCSVYSGANVLTFGAGSRLTVL.

The chain couples TRBV7-2 to TRBJ1-5; D ambiguous. There are 16 residues in the CDR3. V was pared by 1 base and J by 2 bases, with 12 bases between. The germline V gene has CDR1 SGHTA and CDR2 FQGNSA. Written as DNA, the CDR3 is TGTGCCAGCAGCTTAGTTAGCGGGGTGCGCAATCAGCCCCAGCATTTT. Protein: CASSLVSGVRNQPQHF.

The chain is built from TRBV15 and TRBJ1-5; D gene uncertain. The germline gives CDR1 LNHNV, CDR2 YYDKDF (reference sequence). The CDR3 consists of 16 residues. V was shortened by 5 bases and J by 6 bases, with 20 bases between the two germline ends. CDR3 sequence reads: CATSSRVMVVGQPQHF. CDR3 DNA sequence: TGTGCCACCAGCTCCCGGGTAATGGTTGTTGGTCAGCCCCAGCATTTT.

The chain uses TRBV7-2 and TRBJ2-4, with D tentatively TRBD1 (7 bases). There are 13 residues in the CDR3. V was shortened by 7 bases and J by 9 bases, with 16 bases between the two germline ends. The V gene's germline CDR1 is SGHTA and CDR2 FQGNSA. CDR3 amino acids: CASTQGGYGIQYF. CDR3 nucleotides: TGTGCCAGCACCCAGGGGGGCTACGGCATTCAGTACTTC.

The rearrangement uses TRBV4-3 and TRBJ1-3, with unresolved D. Germline loops: CDR1 LGHNA, CDR2 YSLEER. V was shortened by 3 bases and J by 0 bases, with 6 bases between the two germline ends. The length of the CDR3 is 14 residues. The CDR3 here is CASSHRYSGNTIYF. CDR3 nucleotides: TGCGCCAGCAGCCACAGGTACTCTGGAAACACCATATATTTT.

This clone was counted once. The chain is built from TRBV7-9 and TRBJ2-3; the match to TRBD2 covers 7 bases. J lost 4 bases, V lost 1 base, and 11 bases had no gene match. Germline V lookup: CDR1 SEHNR, CDR2 FQNEAQ (reference sequence). The CDR3 contains 17 residues. The CDR3 sequence: CASSLVRGERGPDTQYF. CDR3 DNA sequence: TGTGCCAGCAGCTTAGTCCGGGGGGAGAGGGGTCCAGATACGCAGTATTTT. The whole variable domain, remainder taken from reference TRBV7-9 and TRBJ2-3, is DTGVSQNPRHKITKRGQNVTFRCDPISEHNRLYWYRQTLGQGPEFLTYFQNEAQLEKSRLLSDRFSAERPKGSFSTLEIQRTEQGDSAMYLCASSLVRGERGPDTQYFGPGTRLTVL.

V and J are TRBV7-9 and TRBJ1-1; TRBD1 agrees at 9 bases. The germline V gene has CDR1 SEHNR and CDR2 FQNEAQ (reference sequence). This CDR3 contains 15 residues. The ends lost 5 bases at V and 1 base at J; junction bases unmatched: 5. CDR3 DNA: TGTGCCAGCAGCACGGGACAGGGCAAGAACACTGAAGCTTTCTTT. Residues: CASSTGQGKNTEAFF.

This clone was detected only once. Other DNA variants within this sample encode the same CDR3. The J gene is TRBJ2-7, the V gene TRBV19; a possible D gene is TRBD2 (5 bases). V lost 7 bases, J lost 1 base, and 8 bases lay in between. The germline gives CDR1 LNHDA, CDR2 SQIVND (reference sequence). This CDR3 has 12 amino acids. CDR3 DNA: TGTGCCAGTACAAGCGGATCCTACGAGCAGTACTTC. It translates to CASTSGSYEQYF.

This chain links TRBV5-1 with TRBJ1-2; D may be TRBD1 (6 bases). V lost 3 bases and J 5 bases, leaving 8 bases between the germline ends. Germline V lookup: CDR1 SGHRS, CDR2 YFSETQ. The CDR3 has 12 amino acids. CDR3 amino acids: CASSSDRYGYTF. DNA of the CDR3: TGCGCCAGCAGCTCGGACAGATATGGCTACACCTTC.

The V and J genes are TRBV30 and TRBJ1-4, with D unclear. Germline loops: CDR1 GTSNPN, CDR2 SVGIG (reference sequence). CDR3 size: 15 residues. V gave up 5 bases and J gave up 0 bases, with 13 bases separating them. For the CDR3, the DNA is TGTGCCTGGGGCGGAGGAGGAACAACTAATGAAAAACTGTTTTTT. The encoded protein is CAWGGGGTTNEKLFF.

The rearrangement uses TRBV30 and TRBJ1-4; D gene unclear. The CDR3 runs to 12 residues. Germline values: CDR1 GTSNPN, CDR2 SVGIG (reference sequence). Trimming pared 3 bases from V and 3 bases from J, leaving 5 bases between. CDR3 sequence (DNA): TGTGCCTGGAGGTCGGCTAATGAAAAACTGTTTTTT. It translates to CAWRSANEKLFF.

The chain is built from TRBV5-1 and TRBJ2-2, with unresolved D. The length of the CDR3 is 14 residues. In germline, CDR1 is SGHRS, CDR2 YFSETQ. With 1 base removed from V and 5 bases from J, the gap between germline ends came to 9 bases. DNA for the CDR3: TGCGCCAGCAGCTTGAATCTCGGGACCGGGGAGCTGTTTTTT. It encodes CASSLNLGTGELFF.

The chain carries TRBV27 and TRBJ2-5; TRBD2 matches 10 bases. CDR3 length equals 14 residues. V shed 2 bases and J 3 bases; nucleotides not matched to a gene: 0. Germline lookup yields CDR1 MNHEY and CDR2 SMNVEV (reference sequence). The CDR3 reads CASSLLAGEETQYF. The CDR3 nucleotides read TGTGCCAGCAGTTTACTAGCGGGGGAAGAGACCCAGTACTTC.

The chain recombines TRBV28 with TRBJ1-6, with D hard to call. Trimming removed 3 bases at V and 0 bases at J, with 15 bases between. The CDR3 is 18 residues long. Germline loops: CDR1 MDHEN, CDR2 SYDVKM. This CDR3 is CASSFAGMKSSYNSPLHF. CDR3 bases: TGTGCCAGCAGTTTCGCGGGGATGAAAAGCTCCTATAATTCACCCCTCCACTTT.

This chain joins TRBV4-2 and TRBJ1-3, with D maybe TRBD1 (5 bases). The CDR3 sequence is 14 residues long. CDR1 LGHNA and CDR2 YNFKEQ come from the germline V gene. V shed 4 bases and J shed 4 bases, with 11 bases lying between them. The CDR3 here is CASSLDTEGNTIYF. Written as DNA, the CDR3 is TGTGCCAGCAGCCTGGACACAGAGGGAAACACCATATATTTT.

This rearrangement joins TRBV30 to TRBJ1-2; no clear D. V was trimmed by 5 bases and J by 4 bases, leaving 14 bases between them. The CDR3 has 13 amino acids. The germline gives CDR1 GTSNPN, CDR2 SVGIG (reference sequence). The CDR3 reads CAWVQLEGYGYTF. CDR3 DNA sequence: TGTGCCTGGGTCCAGCTAGAGGGCTATGGCTACACCTTC. Together with reference TRBV30 and TRBJ1-2, the CDR3 gives the full variable domain: SQTIHQWPATLVQPVGSPLSLECTVEGTSNPNLYWYRQAAGRGLQLLFYSVGIGQISSEVPQNLSASRPQDRQFILSSKKLLLSDSGFYLCAWVQLEGYGYTFGSGTRLTVV.

The V and J genes are TRBV7-3 and TRBJ1-2, with D tentatively TRBD1 (6 bases). CDR3 size: 13 residues. Trimming took 3 bases from V and 7 from J, leaving 12 bases between them. Germline values: CDR1 SGHTA, CDR2 FQGTGA. The CDR3 bases are TGTGCCAGCAGCTTGTCAACGACAGGTGGCTACACCTTC. Amino acid sequence: CASSLSTTGGYTF.

The CDR3 is CASSLSGIPRGEPQHF. CDR3 in DNA: TGTGCCAGCAGTTTATCGGGCATCCCCCGGGGGGAGCCCCAGCATTTT. This chain joins TRBV27 and TRBJ1-5; maybe TRBD1 (5 bases). V was cut by 0 bases and J by 8 bases, with 17 bases left in between. The CDR3 is 16 residues long. The germline CDR1 and CDR2 sequences are MNHEY and SMNVEV (reference sequence).